This T cell receptor (beta chain) appears in the sequencing data of a study of Graves' ophthalmopathy and Graves' hyperthyroidism. The wider study: Ophthalmopathy absent within 18 months of follow-up marked hyperthyroidism as stable. General observations from the study: Sensitivity reached nearly 71% and specificity just under 75% when the model predicted ophthalmopathy progression. Most expanded clonotypes from thyroid (those above 0.001 frequency) were also found in blood.

To note about this clonotype: What it binds is not known.

Researchers took RNA transcripts and amplified TCR beta CDR3 regions from them. Second-round multiplex PCR came after a first-round RT-PCR that employed HTBI primers. Using its own MiXCR run on the multiplex PCR reads, TCRdb lists one record per CDR3 protein. Of around 1,200,000 distinct CDR3 sequences listed, about 36% are singletons. Patients newly diagnosed with hyperthyroidism, under 2 months' duration, were aged 18 to 65, the study reports. This CDR3 region has 14 residues. Trimming took off 1 base at V and 4 bases at J, with 10 bases between the two ends. Germline CDR1 is DFQATT and CDR2 is SNEGSKA (reference sequence).

What was sequenced was peripheral blood or thyroid tissue (not recorded which). The V and J genes are TRBV20-1 and TRBJ2-2; D uncertain. This clonotype was obtained from an adult man with Graves' hyperthyroidism. The CDR3 DNA follows: TGCAGTGCTAGAGGTCAGGAAGCCACCGGGGAGCTGTTTTTT. It is translated as CSARGQEATGELFF.